Listed below are T cell receptor beta chains from one sample, sequenced in a study of blood T cell repertoires in COVID-19. Clones were sequenced by immunoSEQ multiplex PCR, and TCRdb holds only the in-frame ones, with some missing. The sample consists of 270,000 or so clones, 70% to 85% of them appearing once. Material: peripheral blood. All receptors derive from a human donor with COVID-19, enrolled during active disease. The donor label of this sample is uncertain. The CDR3 runs from the conserved cysteine through the conserved F or W. The order of the fields is V gene, J gene, clone size, D gene, CDR3 DNA, CDR3 protein. The D gene is left open where the match is weak. Expanded clones get a size class; other rows say once, few or many, or leave the size out.

v_gene: TRBV7-2
j_gene: TRBJ2-3
abundance: .
d_gene: TRBD2
CDR3nt: TGTGCCAGCAGCTTAACGGCTAGCGGGCCAAGCACAGATACGCAGTATTTT
CDR3aa: CASSLTASGPSTDTQYF

v_gene: TRBV12-3/TRBV12-4
j_gene: TRBJ2-1
abundance: .
d_gene: .
CDR3nt: TGTGCCAGCAGTAGACTAGTTTATGAGCAGTTCTTC
CDR3aa: CASSRLVYEQFF

v_gene: TRBV13
j_gene: TRBJ1-2
abundance: .
d_gene: .
CDR3nt: TGTGCCAGCAGCTCAACCGGGACACGGAACCTCTTCTATGGCTACACCTTC
CDR3aa: CASSSTGTRNLFYGYTF

v_gene: TRBV29-1
j_gene: TRBJ1-1
abundance: .
d_gene: .
CDR3nt: TGCAGCGTTGCCGTTAGGGGCTTAAACACTGAAGCTTTCTTT
CDR3aa: CSVAVRGLNTEAFF

v_gene: TRBV6-6
j_gene: TRBJ1-4
abundance: .
d_gene: .
CDR3nt: TGTGCCAGCAGTTACTCGACTGACCAAAGGGGACTGTTTTTT
CDR3aa: CASSYSTDQRGLFF

v_gene: TRBV29-1
j_gene: TRBJ1-1
abundance: .
d_gene: TRBD1
CDR3nt: TGCAGCGGACAGACAGGGGGCAGTGGCACTGAAGCTTTCTTT
CDR3aa: CSGQTGGSGTEAFF

v_gene: TRBV6-5
j_gene: TRBJ1-5
abundance: few
d_gene: TRBD1
CDR3nt: TGTGCCAGCAGTCGGACAGGCAAGGGAGATCAGCCCCAGCATTTT
CDR3aa: CASSRTGKGDQPQHF

v_gene: TRBV5-1
j_gene: TRBJ1-2
abundance: .
d_gene: .
CDR3nt: TGCGCCAGCAGCGTCGATGGGCAGATTTTCTATGGCTACACCTTC
CDR3aa: CASSVDGQIFYGYTF

v_gene: TRBV7-2
j_gene: TRBJ2-2
abundance: once
d_gene: TRBD2
CDR3nt: TGTGCCAGCAGCTTTGCCCTAGCGGGAGGAACCGGGGAGCTGTTTTTT
CDR3aa: CASSFALAGGTGELFF

v_gene: TRBV5-1
j_gene: TRBJ2-5
abundance: .
d_gene: TRBD2
CDR3nt: TGCGCCAGCAGCTCTCAGGGAGGGGAGACCCAGTACTTC
CDR3aa: CASSSQGGETQYF

v_gene: TRBV4-1
j_gene: TRBJ2-7
abundance: .
d_gene: TRBD2
CDR3nt: TGCGCCAGCAGCCAAGGTAGGCTAGCGGGAAAGGGATACTCCTACGAGCAGTACTTC
CDR3aa: CASSQGRLAGKGYSYEQYF

v_gene: TRBV7-3
j_gene: TRBJ2-1
abundance: once
d_gene: .
CDR3nt: TGTGCCAGCAGCAACTCCGGAGGGCCAAATGAGCAGTTCTTC
CDR3aa: CASSNSGGPNEQFF

v_gene: TRBV12-3/TRBV12-4
j_gene: TRBJ1-1
abundance: .
d_gene: .
CDR3nt: TGTGCCAGCAGTTCCCCCTCCCAGGGGGCTTTCTTT
CDR3aa: CASSSPSQGAFF

v_gene: TRBV29-1
j_gene: TRBJ2-7
abundance: .
d_gene: TRBD2
CDR3nt: TGCAGCGTTGAAGTAGCGGGGGGGTCCTACGAGCAGTACTTC
CDR3aa: CSVEVAGGSYEQYF

v_gene: TRBV10-3
j_gene: TRBJ2-3
abundance: .
d_gene: TRBD1
CDR3nt: TGTGCCACCCACAGGGGGCCGGGCACAGATACGCAGTATTTT
CDR3aa: CATHRGPGTDTQYF

v_gene: TRBV30
j_gene: TRBJ1-3
abundance: .
d_gene: .
CDR3nt: TGTGCCTGGAGCTGGGAGGTACCCTCTGGAAACACCATATATTTT
CDR3aa: CAWSWEVPSGNTIYF

v_gene: TRBV11-2
j_gene: TRBJ2-3
abundance: .
d_gene: TRBD2
CDR3nt: TGTGCCAGCAGCTTAGTTATAGCGGGAGCGGGCACAGATACGCAGTATTTT
CDR3aa: CASSLVIAGAGTDTQYF

v_gene: TRBV28
j_gene: TRBJ1-2
abundance: .
d_gene: TRBD1
CDR3nt: TGTGCCAGCAGTCGACAGGGGATTGACTATGGCTACACCTTC
CDR3aa: CASSRQGIDYGYTF

v_gene: TRBV29-1
j_gene: TRBJ2-2
abundance: .
d_gene: TRBD2
CDR3nt: TGCAGCGTGCGAGCGGGAGGGGAGACCGGGGAGCTGTTTTTT
CDR3aa: CSVRAGGETGELFF

v_gene: TRBV10-3
j_gene: TRBJ2-7
abundance: .
d_gene: TRBD1
CDR3nt: TGTGCCATCACGCCAGGCACCGGGACAGGGTACTACGAGCAGTACTTC
CDR3aa: CAITPGTGTGYYEQYF

v_gene: TRBV12-5
j_gene: TRBJ2-5
abundance: .
d_gene: .
CDR3nt: TGTGCTAGTGGTTGGGGGACTTTTGGGGAGACCCAGTACTTC
CDR3aa: CASGWGTFGETQYF

v_gene: TRBV6-4
j_gene: TRBJ2-3
abundance: .
d_gene: .
CDR3nt: TGTGCCAGCAGTGACCTCTCCAGCACAGATACGCAGTATTTT
CDR3aa: CASSDLSSTDTQYF

v_gene: TRBV7-6
j_gene: TRBJ2-3
abundance: .
d_gene: .
CDR3nt: TGTGCCAGCAGCCTACTCTCTGGCCGACTCACAGATACGCAGTATTTT
CDR3aa: CASSLLSGRLTDTQYF

v_gene: TRBV7-2
j_gene: TRBJ2-1
abundance: .
d_gene: .
CDR3nt: TGTGCCAGCAGCGCAAGGGGGGGAGGGCCAATCAATGAGCAGTTCTTC
CDR3aa: CASSARGGGPINEQFF

v_gene: TRBV7-2
j_gene: TRBJ1-1
abundance: .
d_gene: TRBD1
CDR3nt: TGTGCCAGCAGCTCCGTCTTAACAGGGGTAGGGACTGAAGCTTTCTTT
CDR3aa: CASSSVLTGVGTEAFF

v_gene: TRBV11-3
j_gene: TRBJ2-1
abundance: once
d_gene: .
CDR3nt: TGTGCCAGCAGCTTACTCTCCCATGAGCAGTTCTTC
CDR3aa: CASSLLSHEQFF

v_gene: TRBV6-5
j_gene: TRBJ1-1
abundance: .
d_gene: TRBD1
CDR3nt: TGTGCCAGCAGGGAGGGACAGGAAGCTTTCTTT
CDR3aa: CASREGQEAFF

v_gene: TRBV7-2
j_gene: TRBJ2-7
abundance: .
d_gene: .
CDR3nt: TGTGCCAGCAGCTTAGACCGAACAGCCGCTTACGAGCAGTACTTC
CDR3aa: CASSLDRTAAYEQYF

v_gene: TRBV19
j_gene: TRBJ2-5
abundance: .
d_gene: TRBD2
CDR3nt: TGTGCCAGTAGCACCACTAGCGGAGGGGGAGAGACCCAGTACTTC
CDR3aa: CASSTTSGGGETQYF

v_gene: TRBV19
j_gene: TRBJ1-5
abundance: .
d_gene: .
CDR3nt: TGTGCCAGTAGTCCATTTGGTTCGATGCGGGGTCAGCCCCAGCATTTT
CDR3aa: CASSPFGSMRGQPQHF

v_gene: TRBV28
j_gene: TRBJ2-7
abundance: .
d_gene: .
CDR3nt: TGTGCCAGCAGTTTTAATTACGAGCAGTACTTC
CDR3aa: CASSFNYEQYF

v_gene: TRBV12-5
j_gene: TRBJ2-5
abundance: .
d_gene: .
CDR3nt: TGTGCTAGTGGTCAGAACGGGGGTCAAGAGACCCAGTACTTC
CDR3aa: CASGQNGGQETQYF